This is a list of T cell receptor beta chains from one sample in a study of T cell responses to AZD1222 COVID-19 vaccine. Data came from immunoSEQ multiplex PCR; TCRdb stores just in-frame clones and leaves some out. The sample carries roughly 110,000 clones, around nine tenths recorded once. The sequencing used peripheral blood, collected on day 0 of AZD1222 vaccination. These receptor sequences come from an adult in good health. The CDR3 runs from the conserved cysteine through the conserved F or W. Fields, in order: J gene, clone size, V gene, D gene, CDR3 DNA, CDR3 protein. The D gene is left open where the match is weak. A clone size is listed for some rows: how often the clone was seen (once, few, many), or a class if it is expanded.

J: TRBJ2-5
size: NA
V: TRBV30
D: NA
DNA: TGTGCCTGGAGTGGGGGGTTGCAAGAGACCCAGTACTTC
CDR3: CAWSGGLQETQYF

J: TRBJ1-3
size: NA
V: TRBV5-6
D: NA
DNA: TGTGCCAGCAGCTTGAGGGTTGGGATAACACGGTCAACTGGAAACACCATATATTTT
CDR3: CASSLRVGITRSTGNTIYF

J: TRBJ1-5
size: NA
V: TRBV19
D: NA
DNA: TGTGCCAGTAAGGACAGCTATAGCAATCAGCCCCAGCATTTT
CDR3: CASKDSYSNQPQHF

J: TRBJ1-1
size: NA
V: TRBV6-6
D: NA
DNA: TGTGCCAGCAGTTACGGTCCCTGGGGGAACACTGAAGCTTTCTTT
CDR3: CASSYGPWGNTEAFF

J: TRBJ1-5
size: NA
V: TRBV7-9
D: NA
DNA: TGTGCCAGCAGCGCGGATATACAGCCCCAGCATTTT
CDR3: CASSADIQPQHF

J: TRBJ2-4
size: NA
V: TRBV4-3
D: NA
DNA: TGCGCCAGCAGCCAAATATTAGGATTAGCCAAAAACATTCAGTACTTC
CDR3: CASSQILGLAKNIQYF

J: TRBJ1-4
size: NA
V: TRBV4-1
D: NA
DNA: TGCGCCAGCAGCCAAGCCGGGACCCGGGAGGGAAAACTGTTTTTT
CDR3: CASSQAGTREGKLFF

J: TRBJ1-1
size: NA
V: TRBV6-2/TRBV6-3
D: NA
DNA: TGTGCCAGCAGTTACCAAACAACCACTGAAGCTTTCTTT
CDR3: CASSYQTTTEAFF

J: TRBJ1-2
size: NA
V: TRBV10-3
D: NA
DNA: TGTGCCATCAGTGCGGGATCCTATGGCTACACCTTC
CDR3: CAISAGSYGYTF

J: TRBJ2-7
size: NA
V: TRBV30
D: NA
DNA: TGTGCCTGGAGCTCAGGGAGGCCCCCCTACGAGCAGTACTTC
CDR3: CAWSSGRPPYEQYF

J: TRBJ1-4
size: NA
V: TRBV5-4
D: NA
DNA: TGTGCCAGCAGCTTGGAGGTTGGGAATGAAAAACTGTTTTTT
CDR3: CASSLEVGNEKLFF

J: TRBJ1-5
size: NA
V: TRBV29-1
D: NA
DNA: TGCAGCGTTCAGGTAGGGGAAAATCAGCCCCAGCATTTT
CDR3: CSVQVGENQPQHF

J: TRBJ2-7
size: NA
V: TRBV29-1
D: NA
DNA: TGCAGCGTTGGCGTTGGCAGGGGAGCCTACGAGCAGTACTTC
CDR3: CSVGVGRGAYEQYF

J: TRBJ2-7
size: NA
V: TRBV30
D: NA
DNA: TGTGCCTGTACCAGGGGCCCCTACGAGCAGTACTTC
CDR3: CACTRGPYEQYF

J: TRBJ2-2
size: NA
V: TRBV6-2/TRBV6-3
D: TRBD1
DNA: TGTGCCAGCAGTTACCGTGGGACAGGGGTTCATCGTCGGAACACCGGGGAGCTGTTTTTT
CDR3: CASSYRGTGVHRRNTGELFF

J: TRBJ1-2
size: NA
V: TRBV7-2
D: TRBD1
DNA: TGTGCCAGCAGCTTAGTTTTGTTAGGTACAGGGGATAGTGGCTACACCTTC
CDR3: CASSLVLLGTGDSGYTF

J: TRBJ2-7
size: NA
V: TRBV4-1
D: TRBD1
DNA: TGCGCCAGCAGCAACGGACAGGGAGCCTACGAGCAGTACTTC
CDR3: CASSNGQGAYEQYF

J: TRBJ2-1
size: NA
V: TRBV4-3
D: NA
DNA: TGCGCCAGCAGCCAAGATCTACCCACAGCGAACCTATACAATGAGCAGTTCTTC
CDR3: CASSQDLPTANLYNEQFF

J: TRBJ2-2
size: NA
V: TRBV7-8
D: NA
DNA: TGTGCCAGCAGCTTCTGGGCATCGAACACCGGGGAGCTGTTTTTT
CDR3: CASSFWASNTGELFF

J: TRBJ1-1
size: NA
V: TRBV14
D: NA
DNA: TGTGCCAGCAGCCAGGAGACCCGGGGGACTGAAGCTTTCTTT
CDR3: CASSQETRGTEAFF

J: TRBJ2-1
size: NA
V: TRBV6-6
D: NA
DNA: TGTGCCAGCACCTTGGCCCAGGGACGTGAGCAGTTCTTC
CDR3: CASTLAQGREQFF

J: TRBJ2-5
size: NA
V: TRBV10-2
D: NA
DNA: TGCGCCAGCAGGGGGGATAGTGAGTGGTCCCAGTACTTC
CDR3: CASRGDSEWSQYF

J: TRBJ1-4
size: NA
V: TRBV7-9
D: TRBD1
DNA: TGTGCCAGCAGCTTAGCGCAAGACAGGGGGTTGGAAAAACTGTTTTTT
CDR3: CASSLAQDRGLEKLFF

J: TRBJ1-1
size: NA
V: TRBV5-1
D: NA
DNA: TGCGCCAGCAGCGCGGGGGGCAGTCAGAACACTGAAGCTTTCTTT
CDR3: CASSAGGSQNTEAFF

J: TRBJ1-1
size: NA
V: TRBV7-3
D: TRBD1
DNA: TGTGCCAGCAGCGGGGACAGGAACACTGAAGCTTTCTTT
CDR3: CASSGDRNTEAFF

J: TRBJ2-5
size: NA
V: TRBV2
D: NA
DNA: TGTGCCAGCAGTGGGCCCATGGGGACCCAGTACTTC
CDR3: CASSGPMGTQYF

J: TRBJ2-5
size: NA
V: TRBV7-7
D: TRBD2
DNA: TGTGCCAGCAGCTCCCTAGCGGGGGGTATCCAAGAGACCCAGTACTTC
CDR3: CASSSLAGGIQETQYF

J: TRBJ1-1
size: few
V: TRBV20-1
D: NA
DNA: TGCAGTGCTAGTCGGGAGGGGGGAGGACGAACCACTGAAGCTTTCTTT
CDR3: CSASREGGGRTTEAFF

J: TRBJ2-2
size: NA
V: TRBV19
D: NA
DNA: TGTGCCAGTAAGGATGCACCGAACACCGGGGAGCTGTTTTTT
CDR3: CASKDAPNTGELFF

J: TRBJ2-5
size: NA
V: TRBV4-1
D: TRBD2
DNA: TGCGCCAGCAGCTTCCTGACCTCGACTAGCGGGGGTAAGGAGACCCAGTACTTC
CDR3: CASSFLTSTSGGKETQYF

J: TRBJ1-1
size: NA
V: TRBV15
D: NA
DNA: TGTGCCACCAGCAGAGAACAGGACATGAACACTGAAGCTTTCTTT
CDR3: CATSREQDMNTEAFF

J: TRBJ1-1
size: NA
V: TRBV3-1/TRBV3-2
D: NA
DNA: TGTGCCAGCAGCCAAGAGACAGTGAACACTGAAGCTTTCTTT
CDR3: CASSQETVNTEAFF

J: TRBJ1-2
size: NA
V: TRBV12-3/TRBV12-4
D: TRBD1
DNA: TGTGCCAGCAGGACAGGGTGGATAATGAGCTACACCTTC
CDR3: CASRTGWIMSYTF

J: TRBJ1-2
size: NA
V: TRBV27
D: NA
DNA: TGTGCCAGCAGTTTCCTCGGGACTCAAAAGTATGGCTACACCTTC
CDR3: CASSFLGTQKYGYTF

J: TRBJ2-7
size: NA
V: TRBV6-9
D: NA
DNA: TGTGCCAGCGCACAGTTAACTGTAAGCTCCTACGAGCAGTACTTC
CDR3: CASAQLTVSSYEQYF

J: TRBJ1-2
size: NA
V: TRBV7-9
D: TRBD1
DNA: TGTGCCAGTCACCCAGGGGGTCCGAACTATGGCTACACCTTC
CDR3: CASHPGGPNYGYTF

J: TRBJ2-7
size: NA
V: TRBV12-3/TRBV12-4
D: NA
DNA: TGTGCCAGCAGTTTGCTGCAGGGGAACGAGCAGTACTTC
CDR3: CASSLLQGNEQYF

J: TRBJ2-3
size: NA
V: TRBV7-2
D: NA
DNA: TGTGCCAGCAGCCCGGGACAAGTAAGTCCAGATACGCAGTATTTT
CDR3: CASSPGQVSPDTQYF

J: TRBJ1-5
size: NA
V: TRBV2
D: NA
DNA: TGTGCCAGCAGTTCAGGGGCCGGTCAGCCCCAGCATTTT
CDR3: CASSSGAGQPQHF

J: TRBJ1-4
size: few
V: TRBV4-3
D: NA
DNA: TGCGCCAGCAGCCAAGATTCCAGAGATAATGAAAAACTGTTTTTT
CDR3: CASSQDSRDNEKLFF

J: TRBJ2-7
size: NA
V: TRBV7-2
D: TRBD2
DNA: TGTGCCACCGGGGGGGACCCTAGCTCCTACGAGCAGTACTTC
CDR3: CATGGDPSSYEQYF

J: TRBJ1-1
size: NA
V: TRBV3-1/TRBV3-2
D: NA
DNA: TGTGCCAGCAGCCAAGGTATTGAAGGGGCTGAAGCTTTCTTT
CDR3: CASSQGIEGAEAFF

J: TRBJ2-7
size: NA
V: TRBV19
D: NA
DNA: TGTGCCAGTAGTTCACAGAGGATGGGCGAGCAGTACTTC
CDR3: CASSSQRMGEQYF

J: TRBJ1-1
size: NA
V: TRBV19
D: NA
DNA: TGTGCCAGTAGTATTTTAAGACACGGGAGAAACACTGAAGCTTTCTTT
CDR3: CASSILRHGRNTEAFF

J: TRBJ2-5
size: NA
V: TRBV6-2/TRBV6-3
D: NA
DNA: TGTGCCAGCAGTTACGACATCCAAGAGACCCAGTACTTC
CDR3: CASSYDIQETQYF

J: TRBJ2-1
size: NA
V: TRBV19
D: TRBD2
DNA: TGTGCCAGTAGTCGCGAGCGGGGGGGAGGGAAGGAGCAGTTCTTC
CDR3: CASSRERGGGKEQFF

J: TRBJ1-1
size: NA
V: TRBV19
D: TRBD1
DNA: TGTGCCAGTAGTGGGACCCGGGACAGGAACACTGAAGCTTTCTTT
CDR3: CASSGTRDRNTEAFF

J: TRBJ1-3
size: NA
V: TRBV4-3
D: NA
DNA: TGCGCCAGCAGCCAAGTCAATCAGGGCTCTGGAAACACCATATATTTT
CDR3: CASSQVNQGSGNTIYF

J: TRBJ1-6
size: NA
V: TRBV4-1
D: NA
DNA: TGCGCCAGCAGCCCCACTGAGGAATCACCCCTCCACTTT
CDR3: CASSPTEESPLHF

J: TRBJ2-7
size: NA
V: TRBV7-3
D: NA
DNA: TGTGCCAGCAGCTTTACCCCGGGGGGCGACTCGGAGCAGTACTTC
CDR3: CASSFTPGGDSEQYF

J: TRBJ1-2
size: NA
V: TRBV28
D: TRBD1
DNA: TGTGCCAGCAGTCGCCCCGACAGGGTAAACGGCTACACCTTC
CDR3: CASSRPDRVNGYTF

J: TRBJ1-4
size: once
V: TRBV2
D: TRBD1
DNA: TGTGCCAGCAGGGGGGACAGGGAGGGAAAACTGTTTTTT
CDR3: CASRGDREGKLFF